This T cell receptor beta chain was recovered during a study of blood T cell repertoires in COVID-19. For the study at large: The study drew acute and convalescent COVID-19 samples from the United States, Italy and Spain.

This clone was counted a few times. The CDR3 extends over 13 amino acids. V was shortened by 0 bases and J by 1 base, with 6 bases between the two germline ends. CDR1 is GTSNPN and CDR2 is SVGIG in the germline V gene (reference sequence). Under the authors' procedure: Cell counts per sample came from amplifying reference gene primers. Generated by immunoSEQ multiplex PCR, the TCRdb table keeps only in-frame clones and is missing some. The DNA was the basis for D and trimming; V, J and clone size are from that table. The repertoire holds under 500,000 clones, about 90% seen once, with almost 2% in the top ten.

The sample consisted of PBMCs or T cells enriched from blood (not recorded which). The chain has TRBV30 and TRBJ1-1; D unclear. The sequence came from a woman between 18 and 30 years old with acute COVID-19. The CDR3 nucleotides read TGTGCCTGGAGTGTACTCCGGAACACTGAAGCTTTCTTT. Translating gives CAWSVLRNTEAFF.